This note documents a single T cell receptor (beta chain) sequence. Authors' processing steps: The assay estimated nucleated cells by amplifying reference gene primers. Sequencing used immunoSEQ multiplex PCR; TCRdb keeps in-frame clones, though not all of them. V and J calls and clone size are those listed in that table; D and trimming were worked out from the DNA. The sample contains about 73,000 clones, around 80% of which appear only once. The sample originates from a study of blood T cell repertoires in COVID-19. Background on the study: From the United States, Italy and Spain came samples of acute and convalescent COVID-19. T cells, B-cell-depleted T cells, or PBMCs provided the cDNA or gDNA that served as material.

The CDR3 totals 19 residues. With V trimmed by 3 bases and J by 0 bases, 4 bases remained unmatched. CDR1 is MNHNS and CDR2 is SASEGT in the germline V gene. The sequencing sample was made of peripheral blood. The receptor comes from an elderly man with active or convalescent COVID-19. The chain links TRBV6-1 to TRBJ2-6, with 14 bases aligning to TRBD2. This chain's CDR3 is CASSDPGLAGVSGANVLTF. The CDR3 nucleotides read TGTGCCAGCAGTGACCCGGGACTAGCGGGAGTCTCTGGGGCCAACGTCCTGACTTTC.